These 3 T cell receptor beta chains came from one sample sequenced in a study of T-cell reconstitution after alpha-beta-depleted transplantation in children. During its preparation, the TCRbeta library received unique molecular identifiers. TCRdb itself ran the PCR reads through MiXCR, one entry per CDR3 protein. The sample holds about 350,000 distinct CDR3 sequences; 15% to 20% are singletons and the top ten take around 41%. The material sequenced was PBMCs, mostly from graft donor cells, taken 360 days after TCRalphabeta/CD19-depleted stem cell transplant. Receptors were obtained from a male patient aged 2 to 10 who had a stem cell transplant for acute lymphoblastic leukemia, so the T cells may come from the graft donor.

Ten or more counts support this clonotype. This CDR3 reads CASSPDVQPSYNEQFF. CDR3 DNA sequence: TGTGCCAGCTCACCTGACGTTCAGCCCTCCTACAATGAGCAGTTCTTC. This chain uses TRBV18 with TRBJ2-1; no clear D gene. Trimming shortened V by 3 bases and J by 0 bases, and 12 bases separated the two germline ends. The CDR3 runs to 16 residues. In germline, CDR1 is KGHSH, CDR2 LQKENI.

This clonotype was seen a few times. The chain couples TRBV18 to TRBJ2-1, with D perhaps being TRBD1 or TRBD2 (5 bases each). Germline CDR1 is KGHSH and CDR2 is LQKENI. The CDR3 loop spans 19 amino acids. The germline V and J ends were trimmed by 0 bases and 4 bases, with 22 bases remaining between them. The CDR3 nucleotides read TGTGCCAGCTCACCACCTTGGTCGAGGGGAGACCGAAATTACAATGAGCAGTTCTTC. Translation: CASSPPWSRGDRNYNEQFF.

The CDR3 nucleotides are TGTGCCAGCAGCTTAGGGACTAGCGGGAGCCCTGAACGCTACGAGCAGTACTTC. Residues: CASSLGTSGSPERYEQYF. This rearrangement joins TRBV11-1 to TRBJ2-7; 13 bases line up with TRBD2. CDR3 size: 18 residues. CDR1 and CDR2 from the germline V gene are SGHAT and FQDESV (reference sequence). The ends lost 1 base at V and 3 bases at J; junction bases unmatched: 9. Together with reference TRBV11-1 and TRBJ2-7, the CDR3 gives the full variable domain: EAEVAQSPRYKITEKSQAVAFWCDPISGHATLYWYRQILGQGPELLVQFQDESVVDDSQLPKDRFSAERLKGVDSTLKIQPAELGDSAMYLCASSLGTSGSPERYEQYFGPGTRLTVT.